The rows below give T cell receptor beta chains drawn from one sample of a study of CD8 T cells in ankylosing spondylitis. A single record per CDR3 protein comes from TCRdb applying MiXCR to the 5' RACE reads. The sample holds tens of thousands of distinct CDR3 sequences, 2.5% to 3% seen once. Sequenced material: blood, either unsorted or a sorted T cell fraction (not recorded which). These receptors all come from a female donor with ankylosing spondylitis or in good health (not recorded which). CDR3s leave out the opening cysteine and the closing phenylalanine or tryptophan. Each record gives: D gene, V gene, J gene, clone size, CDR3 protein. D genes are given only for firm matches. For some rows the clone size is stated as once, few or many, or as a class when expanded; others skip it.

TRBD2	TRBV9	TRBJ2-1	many	ASSVVIAGGYNEQF
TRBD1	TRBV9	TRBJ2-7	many	ASSVGQGLSYEQY
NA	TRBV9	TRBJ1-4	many	ASSPTSRLPNEKLF
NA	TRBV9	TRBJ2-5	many	ASSVGGQGETQY
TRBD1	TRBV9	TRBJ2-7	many	ASSAYSQGATYEQY
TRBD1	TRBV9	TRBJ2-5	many	ASSERGGRETQY
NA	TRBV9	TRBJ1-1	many	ASSVTGTAVNTEAF
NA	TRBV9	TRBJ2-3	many	ASSPSSTSPDTQY
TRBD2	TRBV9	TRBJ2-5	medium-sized	ASSVGTSGGPGETQY
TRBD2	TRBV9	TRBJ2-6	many	ASSPGLAGSGANVLT
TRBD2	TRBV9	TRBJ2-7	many	ASSVEGLSYEQY
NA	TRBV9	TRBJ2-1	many	ASSVDWRPYNEQF
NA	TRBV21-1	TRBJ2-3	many	ASTEPGLAGRTDTQY
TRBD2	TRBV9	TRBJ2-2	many	ASSRGGFLDTGELF
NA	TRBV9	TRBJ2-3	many	ASSNRDSLSIRDTQY
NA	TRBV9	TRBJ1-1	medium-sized	ASSPGGLNTEAF
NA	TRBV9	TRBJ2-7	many	ASSVKSGSYEQY
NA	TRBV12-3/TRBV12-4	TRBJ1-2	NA	ASSLGGQPYGYT
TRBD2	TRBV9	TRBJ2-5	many	ASSSLAGGKETQY
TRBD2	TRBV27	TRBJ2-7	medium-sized	ASSFPRLAYLSREEQY